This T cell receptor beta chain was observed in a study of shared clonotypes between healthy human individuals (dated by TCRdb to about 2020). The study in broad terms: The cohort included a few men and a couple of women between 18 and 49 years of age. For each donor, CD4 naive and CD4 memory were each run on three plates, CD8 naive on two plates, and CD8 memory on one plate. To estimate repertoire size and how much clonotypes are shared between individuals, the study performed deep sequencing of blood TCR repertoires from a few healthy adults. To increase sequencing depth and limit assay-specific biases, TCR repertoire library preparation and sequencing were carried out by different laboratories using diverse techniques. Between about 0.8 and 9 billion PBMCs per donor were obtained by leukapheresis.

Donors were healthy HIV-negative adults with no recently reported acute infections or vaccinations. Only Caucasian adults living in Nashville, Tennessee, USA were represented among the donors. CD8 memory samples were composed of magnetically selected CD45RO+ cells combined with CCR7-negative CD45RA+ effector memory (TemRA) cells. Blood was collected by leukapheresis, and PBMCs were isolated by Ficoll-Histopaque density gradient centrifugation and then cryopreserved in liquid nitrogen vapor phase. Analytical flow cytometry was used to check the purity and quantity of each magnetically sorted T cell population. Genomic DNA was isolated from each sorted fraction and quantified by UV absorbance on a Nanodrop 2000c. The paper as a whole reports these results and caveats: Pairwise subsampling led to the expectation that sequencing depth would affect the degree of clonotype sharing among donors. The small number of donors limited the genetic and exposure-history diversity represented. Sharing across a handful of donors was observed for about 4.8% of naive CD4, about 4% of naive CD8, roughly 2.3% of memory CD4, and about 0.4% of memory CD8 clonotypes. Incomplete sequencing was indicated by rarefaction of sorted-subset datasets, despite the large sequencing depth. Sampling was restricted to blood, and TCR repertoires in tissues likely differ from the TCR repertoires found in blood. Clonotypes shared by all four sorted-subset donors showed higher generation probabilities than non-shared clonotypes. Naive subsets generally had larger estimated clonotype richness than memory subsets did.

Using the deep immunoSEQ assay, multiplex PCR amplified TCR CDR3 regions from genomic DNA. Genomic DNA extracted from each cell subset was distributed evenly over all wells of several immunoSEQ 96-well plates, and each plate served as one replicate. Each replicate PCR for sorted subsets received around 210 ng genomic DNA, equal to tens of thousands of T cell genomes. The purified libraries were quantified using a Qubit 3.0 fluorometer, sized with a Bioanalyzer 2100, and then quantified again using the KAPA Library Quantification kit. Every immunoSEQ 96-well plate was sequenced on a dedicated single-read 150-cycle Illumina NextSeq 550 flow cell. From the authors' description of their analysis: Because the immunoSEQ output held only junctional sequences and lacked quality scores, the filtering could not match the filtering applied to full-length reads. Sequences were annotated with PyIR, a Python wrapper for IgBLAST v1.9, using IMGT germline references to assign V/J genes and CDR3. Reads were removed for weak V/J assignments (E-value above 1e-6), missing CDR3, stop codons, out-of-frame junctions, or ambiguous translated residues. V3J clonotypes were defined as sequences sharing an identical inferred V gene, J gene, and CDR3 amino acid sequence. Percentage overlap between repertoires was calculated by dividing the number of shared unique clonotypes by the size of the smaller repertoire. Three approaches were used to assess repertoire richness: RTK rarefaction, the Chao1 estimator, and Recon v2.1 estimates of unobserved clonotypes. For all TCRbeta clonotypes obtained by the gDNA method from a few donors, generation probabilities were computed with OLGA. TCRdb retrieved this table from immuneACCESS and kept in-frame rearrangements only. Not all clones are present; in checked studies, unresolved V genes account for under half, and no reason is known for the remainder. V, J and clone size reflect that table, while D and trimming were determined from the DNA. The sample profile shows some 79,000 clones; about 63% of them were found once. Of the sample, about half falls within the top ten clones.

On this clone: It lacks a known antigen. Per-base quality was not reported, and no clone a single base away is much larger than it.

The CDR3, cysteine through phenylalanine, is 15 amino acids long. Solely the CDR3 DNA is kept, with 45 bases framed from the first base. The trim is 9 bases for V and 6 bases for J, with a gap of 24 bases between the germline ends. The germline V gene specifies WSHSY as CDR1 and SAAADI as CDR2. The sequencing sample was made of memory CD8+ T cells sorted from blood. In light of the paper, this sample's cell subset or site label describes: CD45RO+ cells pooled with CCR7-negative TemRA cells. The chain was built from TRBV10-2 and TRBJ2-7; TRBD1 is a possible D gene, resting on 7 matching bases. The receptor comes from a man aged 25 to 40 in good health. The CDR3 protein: CASQGVGDREVEQYF. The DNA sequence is TGCGCCAGTCAGGGGGTTGGAGACAGGGAGGTCGAGCAGTACTTC.